This TCR beta chain was sequenced during a study of blood T cell repertoires in COVID-19. Study as a whole: From the United States, Italy and Spain came samples of acute and convalescent COVID-19.

TCRdb keeps only in-frame clones here, not all; method: immunoSEQ multiplex PCR. The sample records 20,000 to 25,000 clones, just over 85% being singletons. This CDR3 is 15 amino acids long. V dropped 3 bases and J dropped 2; count of bases not matched to a gene: 6. Germline CDR1 is SGHVS and CDR2 is FQNEAQ. The sequence came from a woman of 80 years or more with acute or convalescent COVID-19. The chain recombines TRBV7-8 with TRBJ2-5; the match to TRBD1 covers 7 bases. Sequencing was performed on peripheral blood. Here the CDR3 reads CASSLAWGQQETQYF. DNA for the CDR3: TGTGCCAGCAGCTTGGCTTGGGGACAGCAAGAGACCCAGTACTTC.